This TCR beta chain was observed in a study of shared clonotypes between healthy human individuals. Study results and caveats: The generation probabilities recorded for non-shared clonotypes fell below those of clonotypes shared by all four donors. Across subsets, estimated richness was generally greater for naive than for memory populations. Between a few donors, naive CD4 clonotypes were shared at a level of roughly 5.5%.

The trim removed 11 bases at V and 9 bases at J, leaving 11 bases unmatched. Germline V lookup: CDR1 LNHDA, CDR2 SQIVND (reference sequence). This CDR3 contains 12 residues. Deep was the level at which the assay was run. Generated by immunoSEQ multiplex PCR, the TCRdb table keeps only in-frame clones and is missing some. The table has roughly 700,000 clones, approximately 79% seen once; the top ten hold under 2%. As concerns this clone: Antigen unknown.

Sequencing input: memory CD4+ T cells sorted from blood. Stated subset: CD45RA-negative fraction. The V call is TRBV19, the J call TRBJ2-7, with 9 positions matching TRBD2. The receptor's source is a woman in her 30s in good health. The CDR3 here is CASSTSGFGQYF. CDR3 nucleotide sequence: TGTGCCTCATCGACTAGCGGCTTCGGGCAGTACTTC.